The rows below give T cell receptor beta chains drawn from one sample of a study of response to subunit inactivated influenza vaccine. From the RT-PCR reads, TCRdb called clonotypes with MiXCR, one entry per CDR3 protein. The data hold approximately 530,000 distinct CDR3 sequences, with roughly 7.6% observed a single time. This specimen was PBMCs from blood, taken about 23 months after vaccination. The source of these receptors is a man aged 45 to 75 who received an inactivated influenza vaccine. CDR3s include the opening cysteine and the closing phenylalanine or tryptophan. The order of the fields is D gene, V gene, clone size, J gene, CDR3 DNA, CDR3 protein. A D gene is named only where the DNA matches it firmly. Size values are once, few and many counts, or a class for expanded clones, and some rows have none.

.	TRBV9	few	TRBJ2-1	TGTGCCAGCAGCGTAGCTAATAGCTACAATGAGCAGTTCTTC	CASSVANSYNEQFF
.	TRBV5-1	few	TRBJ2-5	TGCGCCAGCAGCTTGGATACCGGCCAAGAGACCCAGTACTTC	CASSLDTGQETQYF
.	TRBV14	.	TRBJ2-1	TGTGCCAGCAGCCAAGGGATAGCGCGGACCTCCTACAATGAGCAGTTCTTC	CASSQGIARTSYNEQFF
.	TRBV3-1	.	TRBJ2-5	TGTGCCAGCAGTCGGGACGGTCGGGGGAAGACCCAGTACTTC	CASSRDGRGKTQYF
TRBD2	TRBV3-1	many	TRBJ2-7	TGTGCCAGCAGCCAAGTAGCGGGGGGGCCGAAAGAGCAGTACTTC	CASSQVAGGPKEQYF
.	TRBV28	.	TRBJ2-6	TGTGCCAGCAGTCCCCTGGGCAGGGCAGGTTCTGGGGCCAACGTCCTGACTTTC	CASSPLGRAGSGANVLTF
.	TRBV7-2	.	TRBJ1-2	TGTGCCAGCAACCCAGCGGGCCACCATACGCCCGACTATGGCTACACCTTC	CASNPAGHHTPDYGYTF
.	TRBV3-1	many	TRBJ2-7	TGTGCCAGCAGTTTGGGTGGCGGCTACGAGCAGTACTTC	CASSLGGGYEQYF
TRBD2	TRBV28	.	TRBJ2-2	TGTGCCAGCAGGCCGGGACTAGCGGGATCCGGGGAGCTGTTTTTT	CASRPGLAGSGELFF
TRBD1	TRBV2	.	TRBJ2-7	TGTGCCAGCAGTGTGACAGGGGCAGGGCAGTACTTC	CASSVTGAGQYF
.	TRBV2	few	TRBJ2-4	TGTGCCAGCAGTCAAACGTGGCTTGGACAGCCCACGAGTTCGGACCACAAAAACATTCAGTACTTC	CASSQTWLGQPTSSDHKNIQYF
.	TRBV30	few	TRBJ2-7	TGTGCCTGGACTCGCCCCGGGCTCGGAAGCGAGCAGTACTTC	CAWTRPGLGSEQYF
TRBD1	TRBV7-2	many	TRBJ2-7	TGTGCCAGCAGCTTAGGGTGGCAGGGGGCCTACGAGCAGTACTTC	CASSLGWQGAYEQYF
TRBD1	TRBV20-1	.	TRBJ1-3	TGCAGTGCGACGCCGGGACAGGGACTGAACACCATATATTTT	CSATPGQGLNTIYF
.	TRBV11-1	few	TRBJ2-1	TGTGCCAGCAGCCGCGACAGGTTCTACGGGAAAACTTACAATGAGCAGTTCTTC	CASSRDRFYGKTYNEQFF
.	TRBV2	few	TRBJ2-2	TGTGCCAGCAGCGAAAGGGACCACCCCACCGGGGAGCTGTTTTTT	CASSERDHPTGELFF